The 31 T cell receptor beta chains below come from one sample, sequenced in a study of T cell changes during pregnancy in multiple sclerosis. Repertoires were generated with immunoSEQ multiplex PCR, while TCRdb's copy carries only in-frame clones and drops some. Among about 57,000 clones, 88% were seen once, and the ten largest hold roughly 0.4%. The input for sequencing was CD4+ T cells from peripheral blood mononuclear cells, taken in the third trimester of pregnancy. These receptors came from a female donor with multiple sclerosis, enrolled in a pregnancy study.

This clone has a single count. The chain uses TRBV11-3 and TRBJ2-1, with a possible D match to TRBD1 (6 bases). The CDR3 covers 13 residues. Germline lookup yields CDR1 SGHNT and CDR2 YENEEA. The V gene lost 3 bases and the J gene lost 5 bases, with 8 bases spanning the gap. CDR3 sequence reads: CASSLNRDNEQFF. The CDR3 region has the DNA TGTGCCAGCAGCTTGAACAGGGACAATGAGCAGTTCTTC.

The V and J genes are TRBV30 and TRBJ1-1; 8 bases are shared with TRBD1. The germline gives CDR1 GTSNPN, CDR2 SVGIG (reference sequence). V lost 1 base to trimming and J lost 8 bases; unmatched junction nucleotides: 6. The CDR3 sequence is 13 residues long. CDR3 coding DNA: TGTGCCTGGAGTGGCCAGGGGGCGGGGGAAGCTTTCTTT. Translated, it gives CAWSGQGAGEAFF.

The chain carries TRBV9 and TRBJ2-3; 9 nucleotides agree with TRBD2. This CDR3 is 16 amino acids long. Germline-derived CDR1 and CDR2 are SGDLS and YYNGEE. The V segment lost 0 bases and the J segment 8 bases; nucleotides outside the gene matches: 10. As DNA, the CDR3 is TGTGCCAGCAGCGTAGAGTGGCGGGGGGGCTACGGTACGCAGTATTTT. This sequence encodes CASSVEWRGGYGTQYF. The whole variable domain, filled in from reference TRBV9 and TRBJ2-3, reads DSGVTQTPKHLITATGQRVTLRCSPRSGDLSVYWYQQSLDQGLQFLIQYYNGEERAKGNILERFSAQQFPDLHSELNLSSLELGDSALYFCASSVEWRGGYGTQYFGPGTRLTVL.

The chain is built from TRBV10-3 and TRBJ1-6; tentative D call: TRBD1 (6 bases). The CDR3 extends over 15 amino acids. Per germline, CDR1 ENHRY and CDR2 SYGVKD. Trimming left V 9 bases short and J 7 bases short, with 19 bases between. Written as DNA, the CDR3 is TGTGCCATAAAGGACAGCTCCCCCTCCAATTCACCCCTCCACTTT. Amino acid sequence: CAIKDSSPSNSPLHF.

The rearrangement uses TRBV5-1 and TRBJ2-1; the D gene is possibly TRBD1 (6 bases). CDR1 SGHRS and CDR2 YFSETQ come from the germline V gene. CDR3 length: 14 amino acids. The germline V and J ends were trimmed by 0 bases and 6 bases, with 10 bases remaining between them. The CDR3 sequence is CASSLAVQGNEQFF. In nucleotides, the CDR3 is TGCGCCAGCAGCTTGGCCGTACAGGGCAATGAGCAGTTCTTC.

The chain employs TRBV29-1 and TRBJ2-1, with D tentatively TRBD2 (6 bases). The CDR3 is made up of 12 amino acids. V dropped 4 bases and J dropped 3 bases, with 7 bases sitting between them. Germline assignment: CDR1 SQVTM and CDR2 ANQGSEA. The CDR3 protein is CSVAGVYNEQFF. CDR3 DNA: TGCAGCGTTGCGGGAGTCTACAATGAGCAGTTCTTC.

The V call is TRBV7-9, the J call TRBJ1-2, with D possibly matching TRBD1 (6 bases). The length of the CDR3 is 15 residues. CDR1 is SEHNR and CDR2 is FQNEAQ in the germline V gene (reference sequence). V was clipped by 2 bases and J by 7 bases, with 17 bases between them. The CDR3 bases are TGTGCCAGCAGCTTAACAGGGTTCGACAGATCTGGCTACACCTTC. As protein: CASSLTGFDRSGYTF. The variable domain in full, completed from reference TRBV7-9 and TRBJ1-2, reads DTGVSQNPRHKITKRGQNVTFRCDPISEHNRLYWYRQTLGQGPEFLTYFQNEAQLEKSRLLSDRFSAERPKGSFSTLEIQRTEQGDSAMYLCASSLTGFDRSGYTFGSGTRLTVV.

In DNA form, the CDR3 reads TGTGCCAGCAGCCAAACATACAATGAGCAGTTCTTC. This sequence encodes CASSQTYNEQFF. The V and J genes are TRBV11-3 and TRBJ2-1, with no clear D. V was trimmed by 5 bases and J by 4 bases, leaving 6 bases between them. Germline assignment: CDR1 SGHNT and CDR2 YENEEA. There are 12 residues in the CDR3.

This chain links TRBV4-3 with TRBJ2-1; D is perhaps TRBD1 (6 bases). The CDR3 spans 15 residues. Trimming stripped 4 bases from V and 9 bases from J, with 19 bases between. Germline CDR1 LGHNA, CDR2 YSLEER. CDR3 nucleotides: TGCGCCAGCAGCCCCCGGGGACCCCTCAGGGGTGAGCAGTTCTTC. Translation: CASSPRGPLRGEQFF.

This chain connects TRBV5-1 to TRBJ2-2, with TRBD1 matching over 8 bases. Per germline, CDR1 SGHRS and CDR2 YFSETQ. There are 15 residues in the CDR3. With V trimmed by 5 bases and J by 3 bases, 6 bases remained unmatched. CDR3 nucleotide sequence: TGCGCCAGCAGTATAGACAGGGGAGACACCGGGGAGCTGTTTTTT. This translates into CASSIDRGDTGELFF.

The chain is built from TRBV7-2 and TRBJ2-5; D might be TRBD2 (6 bases). V dropped 3 bases and J dropped 4 bases, with 12 bases sitting between them. The CDR3 is 14 amino acids. Germline V gene lookup returns CDR1 SGHTA and CDR2 FQGNSA. The CDR3 is CASSLMTGVETQYF. The CDR3 DNA sequence: TGTGCCAGCAGCTTGATGACGGGAGTAGAGACCCAGTACTTC. Using reference TRBV7-2 and TRBJ2-5 for the parts outside the CDR3, the full variable domain is GAGVSQSPSNKVTEKGKDVELRCDPISGHTALYWYRQSLGQGLEFLIYFQGNSAPDKSGLPSDRFSAERTGGSVSTLTIQRTQQEDSAVYLCASSLMTGVETQYFGPGTRLLVL.

This clone showed up just once. The V and J genes are TRBV19 and TRBJ1-2; D possibly corresponds to TRBD1 (6 bases). CDR1 and CDR2 from the germline V gene are LNHDA and SQIVND (reference sequence). CDR3 size: 13 residues. V lost 9 bases and J lost 8, with 19 bases in between. Here the CDR3 DNA reads TGTGCCAGCCTCAAACAGGGAGAAGAAGGCTACACCTTC. Translated, it gives CASLKQGEEGYTF.

This clone was recorded only once. Germline and junction disagree at one end, which may indicate a read error. V is TRBV27 and J is TRBJ2-2; TRBD2 is a possible D gene (6 bases). Germline assignment: CDR1 MNHEY and CDR2 SMNVEV (reference sequence). The CDR3 totals 17 residues. The CDR3 coding sequence is TGTGCCAGCAGTTTATTGGGTGGCGGAGGGAACTCCGGGGAGCTGTTTTTT. It codes for CASSLLGGGGNSGELFF.

V is TRBV7-2 and J is TRBJ2-1; D is undetermined. The V end was cut by 1 base, the J end by 6 bases, with 7 bases between. Germline CDR1 is SGHTA and CDR2 is FQGNSA. CDR3 length: 13 amino acids. The CDR3 DNA follows: TGTGCCAGCAGCTTAGTCGGTGGCAATGAGCAGTTCTTC. Its protein is CASSLVGGNEQFF. The full variable domain, with the rest looked up from reference TRBV7-2 and TRBJ2-1, is GAGVSQSPSNKVTEKGKDVELRCDPISGHTALYWYRQSLGQGLEFLIYFQGNSAPDKSGLPSDRFSAERTGGSVSTLTIQRTQQEDSAVYLCASSLVGGNEQFFGPGTRLTVL.

J is TRBJ1-4 and V is TRBV5-1; 8 bases are shared with TRBD1. CDR1 is SGHRS and CDR2 is YFSETQ in the germline V gene. Losses at the gene ends were 3 bases for V and 3 bases for J; bases not matched to a gene: 4. This CDR3 spans 15 amino acids. Here the CDR3 reads CASSSWTGSNEKLFF. The CDR3 DNA reads as TGCGCCAGCAGCTCGTGGACAGGGTCTAATGAAAAACTGTTTTTT.

V and J are TRBV4-2 and TRBJ1-1; D possibly corresponds to TRBD1 (6 bases). V was clipped by 3 bases and J by 6 bases, with 11 bases between them. The CDR3 totals 13 residues. Germline-derived CDR1 and CDR2 are LGHNA and YNFKEQ. CDR3 sequence reads: CASSQSTGSEAFF. The DNA of the CDR3 is TGTGCCAGCAGCCAGTCCACAGGGTCTGAAGCTTTCTTT.

The chain links TRBV7-2 to TRBJ2-3; 8 bases are shared with TRBD2. Germline V lookup: CDR1 SGHTA, CDR2 FQGNSA. The CDR3 has 14 residues. V dropped 2 bases and J dropped 4; count of bases not matched to a gene: 2. The CDR3 loop is CASSLNGGADTQYF. The CDR3 nucleotides read TGTGCCAGCAGCTTAAACGGGGGGGCAGATACGCAGTATTTT.

The chain recombines TRBV27 with TRBJ1-3; weak D call: TRBD1 (5 bases). Germline assignment: CDR1 MNHEY and CDR2 SMNVEV (reference sequence). The V gene lost 8 bases and the J gene lost 2 bases, with 10 bases spanning the gap. CDR3 length: 13 amino acids. The CDR3: CASAPGAGNTIYF. The CDR3 DNA is TGTGCCAGCGCGCCGGGGGCTGGAAACACCATATATTTT.

J is TRBJ1-4 and V is TRBV9; weak D call: TRBD1 (6 bases). CDR3 length equals 16 residues. Trimming shortened V by 3 bases and J by 0 bases, and 12 bases separated the two germline ends. Per the germline V gene, CDR1 is SGDLS and CDR2 is YYNGEE. This chain's CDR3 is CASSAGTTATNEKLFF. As DNA, the CDR3 is TGTGCCAGCAGCGCCGGGACAACTGCAACTAATGAAAAACTGTTTTTT.

The rearrangement links TRBV27 to TRBJ1-5, with D unresolved. CDR1 is MNHEY, CDR2 SMNVEV, per germline (reference sequence). CDR3 size: 13 residues. Deletions cut 3 bases from V and 7 bases from J, with 10 bases between. The CDR3 is CASSFVARQPQHF. The CDR3 DNA follows: TGTGCCAGCAGTTTCGTCGCTAGACAGCCCCAGCATTTT.

The chain recombines TRBV18 with TRBJ1-5; possibly TRBD1 for D (6 bases). CDR3 size: 16 residues. Germline CDR1 and CDR2: KGHSH and LQKENI. Trimming removed 0 bases at V and 4 bases at J, with 13 bases between. For the CDR3, the DNA is TGTGCCAGCTCACCACCGGGACACGGGCTAAATCAGCCCCAGCATTTT. Encoded protein: CASSPPGHGLNQPQHF.

This clone was observed a handful of times. This rearrangement joins TRBV19 to TRBJ2-5; no reliable D call. This CDR3 spans 12 amino acids. The V end was cut by 6 bases, the J end by 4 bases, with 9 bases between. Germline-derived CDR1 and CDR2 are LNHDA and SQIVND (reference sequence). Here the CDR3 reads CASSEVPETQYF. In DNA form, the CDR3 reads TGTGCCAGTAGCGAGGTTCCAGAGACCCAGTACTTC.

V is TRBV6-5 and J is TRBJ2-7, with D perhaps matching TRBD1 (5 bases). This CDR3 comprises 14 residues. Between the trimmed V and J ends, which lost 9 bases and 0 bases, there was a span of 15 bases. Germline CDR1 and CDR2: MNHEY and SVGAGI. The CDR3 coding sequence is TGTGCCAGTACCCAGGCCAGGGCCTCCTACGAGCAGTACTTC. It translates to CASTQARASYEQYF.

This chain joins TRBV7-3 and TRBJ1-1, with no clear D. CDR1 is SGHTA, CDR2 FQGTGA, per germline. Trimming shortened V by 5 bases and J by 3 bases, and 10 bases separated the two germline ends. This CDR3 comprises 13 residues. The CDR3 protein is CASSPTYDTEAFF. In DNA form, the CDR3 reads TGTGCCAGCAGCCCTACGTATGACACTGAAGCTTTCTTT.

V is TRBV9 and J is TRBJ1-1, with TRBD1 matching over 7 bases. CDR3 length: 16 amino acids. Trimming cost V 3 bases and J 6 bases; bases outside gene matches: 14. From germline, CDR1 is SGDLS and CDR2 YYNGEE. This CDR3 is CASSAGGKQGVAEAFF. CDR3 DNA: TGTGCCAGCAGCGCAGGAGGAAAGCAGGGGGTCGCTGAAGCTTTCTTT.

This clone has just a few counts. The CDR3 reads CASSSGQQETQYF. The DNA for the CDR3 is TGTGCCAGCAGTTCGGGACAGCAAGAGACCCAGTACTTC. The rearrangement links TRBV28 to TRBJ2-5; 7 positions match TRBD1. Germline CDR1 reads MDHEN; CDR2 reads SYDVKM. The CDR3 consists of 13 residues. The J segment lost 2 bases and the V segment lost 4 bases, leaving 1 base of the junction unmatched.

V usage is TRBV7-9 and J usage is TRBJ1-1; 8 bases line up with TRBD1. The CDR3 extends over 14 amino acids. CDR1 and CDR2 from the germline V gene are SEHNR and FQNEAQ (reference sequence). V shed 3 bases, J shed 1 base, and the junction held 1 base outside the gene matches. DNA of the CDR3: TGTGCCAGCAGCTTGGACAGGGCGAACACTGAAGCTTTCTTT. Protein sequence: CASSLDRANTEAFF.

This clone was recorded only once. The rearrangement links TRBV18 to TRBJ1-2, with 8 nucleotides matching TRBD1. CDR3 length equals 12 residues. The trim removed 3 bases at V and 8 bases at J, leaving 2 bases unmatched. Germline CDR1 KGHSH, CDR2 LQKENI. The CDR3 region is CASSPGTGGYTF. The CDR3 DNA reads TGTGCCAGCTCACCGGGGACAGGAGGCTACACCTTC.

Worth noting for this clone: A read error may produce the germline difference seen at one junction end. The gene calls are TRBV19 and TRBJ2-7; the match to TRBD1 covers 7 bases. The CDR3 runs 16 residues. CDR1 is LNHDA, CDR2 SQIVND, per germline (reference sequence). The CDR3 region is CASSMVARDRDPAVHF. As DNA, the CDR3 is TGTGCCAGTAGTATGGTAGCCCGAGACAGGGACCCCGCTGTTCACTTC.

The chain recombines TRBV5-1 with TRBJ1-1; D perhaps matches TRBD1 (5 bases). CDR3 length equals 14 residues. The germline CDR1 and CDR2 sequences are SGHRS and YFSETQ. The germline V and J ends were trimmed by 0 bases and 4 bases, with 10 bases remaining between them. As DNA, the CDR3 is TGCGCCAGCAGCTTGGCCGGCGGGGGCACTGAAGCTTTCTTT. Its translation is CASSLAGGGTEAFF.

On this clone itself: The same CDR3 is also encoded by other DNA sequences in this sample. This CDR3 is CASSPRQGSEQYF. The CDR3 coding sequence is TGTGCCAGCTCACCTCGACAGGGCAGCGAGCAGTACTTC. This chain joins TRBV18 and TRBJ2-7, with 7 bases matching TRBD1. Trimming removed 3 bases from V and 6 bases from J; junction bases left unmatched: 5. The CDR3 loop spans 13 amino acids. Germline CDR1 KGHSH, CDR2 LQKENI.